This record covers a single TCR beta chain. Sequencing was performed with immunoSEQ multiplex PCR; in TCRdb, only in-frame clones are kept and a portion is missing. The profile shows some 220,000 clones, 75% to 85% of them singletons. The CDR3 is 15 amino acids. Germline lookup yields CDR1 SGHVS and CDR2 FQNEAQ. With 4 bases removed from V and 0 bases from J, the gap between germline ends came to 9 bases. Seattle's enrolled individuals joined amid active infection and were then monitored longitudinally. This entry belongs to a study of blood T cell repertoires in COVID-19. Study-level information: Both acute and convalescent COVID-19 samples were obtained from the United States, Italy and Spain. T cells, B-cell-depleted T cells, or PBMCs supplied cDNA or gDNA.

The chain couples TRBV7-8 to TRBJ1-4; D might be TRBD1 (6 bases). This clonotype was obtained from a woman in her 70s with COVID-19, enrolled during active disease. The sample taken for sequencing was peripheral blood. The CDR3 sequence: CASSSTGATNEKLFF. CDR3 nucleotides: TGTGCCAGCAGCTCGACAGGTGCAACTAATGAAAAACTGTTTTTT.